The source of this T cell receptor beta chain is a study of human T cells and chemical hapten exposure. Study conclusions and caveats: Every donor had alopecia, and their immune response may therefore differ from healthy people's.

This CDR3 region has 15 residues. The V gene end was trimmed by 5 bases and the J gene end by 1 base; junction bases not matched to a gene: 5. Germline V gene lookup returns CDR1 SGHVS and CDR2 FNYEAQ. Of note for this clonotype: The antigen is unknown.

Individual cDNA molecules (in the library) carried attached unique molecular identifiers. TCRdb reanalysed the RACE reads using MiXCR and keeps one entry per CDR3 protein. The table shows some 79,000 distinct CDR3 sequences, with 9.5% to 14% occurring only once. Time point denoted: patch test 3, about 24 weeks after DPC sensitization. Indicated treatment: therapeutic diphenylcyclopropenone sensitization with weekly scalp DPC. Each patch-test visit's blood sample preceded patch application. The source was whole blood, collected in connection with sensitization to the hapten diphenylcyclopropenone (DPC). This clonotype was sampled from a woman between 45 and 65 years old with alopecia areata. Some clones in this sample may be carry-over from other donors' samples. The V and J genes are TRBV7-6 and TRBJ2-5; TRBD1 matches at 9 bases. CDR3 sequence (DNA): TGTGCCAGCAGCCGCGGGACAGGGATCCAAGAGACCCAGTACTTC. It encodes CASSRGTGIQETQYF. The full variable domain, with the rest looked up from reference TRBV7-6 and TRBJ2-5, is GAGVSQSPRYKVTKRGQDVALRCDPISGHVSLYWYRQALGQGPEFLTYFNYEAQQDKSGLPNDRFSAERPEGSISTLTIQRTEQRDSAMYRCASSRGTGIQETQYFGPGTRLLVL.